These T cell receptor beta chains were read from a single sample in a study of T cell responses to AZD1222 COVID-19 vaccine. Assay used: immunoSEQ multiplex PCR; TCRdb lists only in-frame clones, some missing. The data hold 150,000 to 200,000 clones, with 88% observed a single time. The material sequenced was peripheral blood, taken 28 days after the second AZD1222 dose. The receptors shown here come from an adult who received the AZD1222 COVID-19 vaccine. Both conserved end residues are part of each CDR3. For some rows the clone size is stated as once, few or many, or as a class when expanded; others skip it.

>TRBV7-2|TRBJ1-2|NA
CASSLGQGNYGYTF
>TRBV28|TRBJ2-7|few
CASRSPDRKQYF
>TRBV9|TRBJ1-5|NA
CASSVGGQGPPQHF
>TRBV5-8|TRBJ2-3|NA
CASSRGLAGGLGADTQYF
>TRBV30|TRBJ2-1|NA
CAWSVGGGEQFF
>TRBV9|TRBJ2-7|NA
CASSRRGTGGSYEQYF
>TRBV7-9|TRBJ1-1|few
CASSVLPDSEAFF
>TRBV6-5|TRBJ2-7|few
CASSYRGQGIYEQYF
>TRBV9|TRBJ2-5|NA
CASSVGQGSRETQYF
>TRBV7-2|TRBJ1-1|NA
CASLAGQTATEAFF
>TRBV7-3|TRBJ2-1|NA
CASKLGPAGGKGNEQFF
>TRBV29-1|TRBJ1-2|NA
CSVGDRGLGYTF
>TRBV5-1|TRBJ1-2|NA
CASSLDGNYGYTF
>TRBV6-1|TRBJ2-1|NA
CASSEQGPTEQFF
>TRBV3-1/TRBV3-2|TRBJ1-5|NA
CASSQDVFQPQHF
>TRBV18|TRBJ1-3|NA
CASSPPEGTNTIYF
>TRBV12-3/TRBV12-4|TRBJ1-2|NA
CASSLAGNYGYTF
>TRBV5-1|TRBJ2-3|once
CASSLDGASGTDTQYF
>TRBV5-1|TRBJ1-4|few
CASSLNNGEKLFF
>TRBV5-6|TRBJ1-1|NA
CASSLTLRQDEAFF
>TRBV6-5|TRBJ1-1|NA
CASSYSNGRDTEAFF
>TRBV6-5|TRBJ2-1|NA
CAIEQGMNEQFF
>TRBV7-9|TRBJ2-7|NA
CASSLGQEKQYF
>TRBV1|TRBJ1-1|NA
CTSSHVPEITNTEAFF
>TRBV5-1|TRBJ2-7|few
CASSSGTGSYEQYF
>TRBV9|TRBJ2-3|NA
CASSGPLSSTDTQYF
>TRBV19|TRBJ1-2|NA
CASSITALNYGYTF
>TRBV27|TRBJ1-2|NA
CASSLSSTGGGGYTF
>TRBV4-3|TRBJ2-1|NA
CASSQDQGNEQFF
>TRBV11-2|TRBJ2-1|NA
CASSLKEDEQFF
>TRBV10-3|TRBJ2-4|NA
CAISDRIAGGLAKNIQYF
>TRBV9|TRBJ1-6|NA
CASSVSGGIGSPLHF
>TRBV9|TRBJ1-2|few
CASSVEGRAYYGYTF
>TRBV18|TRBJ2-7|once
CASSPLDQGALYF
>TRBV9|TRBJ2-1|once
CASSVVGQALAGGPQSEQFF
>TRBV7-9|TRBJ1-2|NA
CASSPRTGDGYTF
>TRBV6-1|TRBJ2-6|NA
CASSESLTGANVLTF
>TRBV6-5|TRBJ1-1|NA
CASSRPANTEAFF
>TRBV4-3|TRBJ2-1|NA
CASSQDVSLGNEQFF
>TRBV7-2|TRBJ2-7|NA
CASSLGGTGYEQYF
>TRBV29-1|TRBJ1-1|NA
CSSEGRLREAFF
>TRBV4-2|TRBJ2-1|NA
CASSRLLHRLGTGSRYNEQFF
>TRBV4-1|TRBJ1-2|few
CASSQVEQGYGYTF
>TRBV7-9|TRBJ2-3|NA
CASRSGTSTDTQYF